These T cell receptor beta chains were read from a single sample in a study of T cell repertoires in cytomegalovirus infection. Their target antigens are unknown. MiXCR, applied by TCRdb to the reads, yields one record per CDR3 protein. The sample contains hundreds of thousands of distinct CDR3 sequences, approximately 42% of which appear only once. The material sequenced was cultured PBMCs, taken from culture after CMV antigen stimulation. Every receptor here comes from a human donor in good health (CMV status not recorded). Some clones in this sample may be carry-over from other donors' samples. The CDR3 runs from the conserved cysteine through the conserved F or W. A D gene is named only where the DNA matches it firmly. Expanded clones get a size class; other rows say once, few or many, or leave the size out.

j_gene	d_gene	v_gene	abundance	CDR3aa
TRBJ2-3	TRBD2	TRBV7-2	many	CASSLGGGSSDTQYF
TRBJ2-7	NA	TRBV4-1	once	CASSTRLYQGGSYGQYF
TRBJ1-6	NA	TRBV6-6	NA	CASSYRLSPLHF
TRBJ2-4	NA	TRBV9	NA	CASSVVAGAGKNIQYF
TRBJ2-1	NA	TRBV7-6	NA	CASSLGSGGIDEQFF
TRBJ2-7	NA	TRBV27	NA	CASSFALGEQYF
TRBJ2-4	NA	TRBV7-9	few	CASSPAGSIQYF
TRBJ2-7	NA	TRBV3-1	NA	CASSQAAWTEQYF
TRBJ2-5	NA	TRBV7-2	few	CASSSTEGGGLGETQYF
TRBJ1-4	NA	TRBV20-1	NA	CSARSRGTNEKLFF
TRBJ1-5	TRBD1	TRBV6-6	few	CASSYRGQGIGWDQPQHF
TRBJ1-4	NA	TRBV7-2	few	CASSDIGWSEKLFF
TRBJ2-7	TRBD1	TRBV20-1	few	CSARDLGQATRQYF
TRBJ2-1	TRBD2	TRBV7-6	few	CASSLAIPTSGSPNEQFF
TRBJ2-6	NA	TRBV6-5	NA	CASSASDVSPLYSGANVLTF
TRBJ2-3	NA	TRBV7-2	many	CASSRFTDTQYF